This T cell receptor (beta chain) originates from a study of cytomegalovirus exposure and HLA in healthy donors. As for the study in general: The 120 validation repertoires matched the approximately 700 first-cohort repertoires in platform, a later analysis reported. Study results and caveats: TCR clusters originating in the first cohort tended to co-occur in the roughly 130 validation repertoires, according to a later analysis. TCR beta chains numbering 164 were designated cytomegalovirus-associated.

CDR1 LNHNV and CDR2 YYDKDF come from the germline V gene (reference sequence). The CDR3 contains 13 residues. V dropped 5 bases and J dropped 1 base, with 6 bases sitting between them. The protocol was immunoSEQ multiplex PCR, while the TCRdb copy is restricted to in-frame clones and leaves out a portion. The sample has about 150,000 clones; about 82% are singletons. Comment on this clone: What it recognizes is unknown.

Material: PBMCs. The source of this sequence is a human donor in good health. The rearrangement joins TRBV15 to TRBJ2-1, with D unresolved. The CDR3 sequence is CATSPPSYNEQFF. CDR3 in DNA: TGTGCCACCAGCCCTCCTTCCTACAATGAGCAGTTCTTC.